Ten or more counts support the clone carrying this T cell receptor (beta chain). What it binds is not known. This sample is drawn from a study of T-cell memory formation after mild COVID-19. The wider study: For the most part, TCR clusters were specific to one donor.

With 4 bases removed from V and 5 bases from J, the gap between germline ends came to 4 bases. This CDR3 is built from 11 residues. Germline lookup yields CDR1 KGHDR and CDR2 SFDVKD. TCRdb reprocessed the 5' RACE reads with MiXCR, giving one entry per CDR3 protein. Of around 36,000 distinct CDR3 sequences listed, over 10% are singletons. Overall study findings and caveats: Whereas later expanders leaned CD4+, clones contracting day 15 to 85 showed a balanced CD4/CD8 makeup.

This receptor was obtained from a man aged 18-30 years who had mild COVID-19 (a few samples of this study predate the infection). Cell type and time point are not known. V is TRBV24-1 and J is TRBJ2-5; no definite D call. Sequences were obtained from PBMCs or a T cell subset sorted from them (not recorded which). The CDR3 bases are TGTGCCACCAGTGAGACGGAGACCCAGTACTTC. Amino acids: CATSETETQYF.